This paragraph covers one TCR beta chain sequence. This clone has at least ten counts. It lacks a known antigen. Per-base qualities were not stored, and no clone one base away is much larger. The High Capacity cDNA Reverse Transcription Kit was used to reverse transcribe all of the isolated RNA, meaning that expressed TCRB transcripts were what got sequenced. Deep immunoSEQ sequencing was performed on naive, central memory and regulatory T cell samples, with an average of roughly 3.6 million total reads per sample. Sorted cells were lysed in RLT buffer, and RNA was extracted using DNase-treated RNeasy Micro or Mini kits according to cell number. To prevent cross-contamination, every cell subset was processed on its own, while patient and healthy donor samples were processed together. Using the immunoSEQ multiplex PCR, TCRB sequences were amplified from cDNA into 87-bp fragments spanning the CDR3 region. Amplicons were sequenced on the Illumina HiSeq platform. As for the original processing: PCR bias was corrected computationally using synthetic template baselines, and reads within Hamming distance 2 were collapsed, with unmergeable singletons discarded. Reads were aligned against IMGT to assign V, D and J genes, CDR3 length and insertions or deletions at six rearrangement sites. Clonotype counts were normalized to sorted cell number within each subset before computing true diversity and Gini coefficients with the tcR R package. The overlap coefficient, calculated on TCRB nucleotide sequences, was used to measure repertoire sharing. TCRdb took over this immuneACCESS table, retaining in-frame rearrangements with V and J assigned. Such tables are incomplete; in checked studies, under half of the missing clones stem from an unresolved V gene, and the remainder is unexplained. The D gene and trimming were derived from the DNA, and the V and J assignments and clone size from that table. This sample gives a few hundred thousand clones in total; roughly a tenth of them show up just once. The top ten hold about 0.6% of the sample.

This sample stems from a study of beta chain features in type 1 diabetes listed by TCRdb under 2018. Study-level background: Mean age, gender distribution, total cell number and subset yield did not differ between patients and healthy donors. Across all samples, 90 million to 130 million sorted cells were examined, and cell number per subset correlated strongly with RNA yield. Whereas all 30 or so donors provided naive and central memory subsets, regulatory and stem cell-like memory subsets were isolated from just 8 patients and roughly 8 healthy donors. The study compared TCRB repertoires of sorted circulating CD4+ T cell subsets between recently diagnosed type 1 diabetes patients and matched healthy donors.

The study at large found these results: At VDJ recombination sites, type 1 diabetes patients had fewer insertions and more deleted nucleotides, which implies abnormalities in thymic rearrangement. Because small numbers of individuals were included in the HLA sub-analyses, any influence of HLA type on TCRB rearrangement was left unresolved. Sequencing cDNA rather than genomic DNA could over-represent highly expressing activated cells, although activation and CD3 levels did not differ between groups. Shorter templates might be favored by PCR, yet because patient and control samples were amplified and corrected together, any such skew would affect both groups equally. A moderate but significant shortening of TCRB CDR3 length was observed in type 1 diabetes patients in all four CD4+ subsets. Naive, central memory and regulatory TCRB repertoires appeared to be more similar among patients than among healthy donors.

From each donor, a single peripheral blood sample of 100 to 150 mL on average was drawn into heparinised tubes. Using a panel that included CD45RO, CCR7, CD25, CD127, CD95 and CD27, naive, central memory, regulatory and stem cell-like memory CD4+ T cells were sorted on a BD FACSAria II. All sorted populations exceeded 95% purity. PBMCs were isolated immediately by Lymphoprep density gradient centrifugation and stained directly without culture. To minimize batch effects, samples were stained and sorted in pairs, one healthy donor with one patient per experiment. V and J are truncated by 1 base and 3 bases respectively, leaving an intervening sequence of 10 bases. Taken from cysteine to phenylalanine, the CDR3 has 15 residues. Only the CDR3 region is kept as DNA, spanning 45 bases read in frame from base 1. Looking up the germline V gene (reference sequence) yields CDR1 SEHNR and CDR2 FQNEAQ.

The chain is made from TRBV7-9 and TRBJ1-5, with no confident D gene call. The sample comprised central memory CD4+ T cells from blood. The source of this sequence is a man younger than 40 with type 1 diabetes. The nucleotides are TGTGCCAGCAGCTTAGGCGCAGGAGTCAATCAGCCCCAGCATTTT. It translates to CASSLGAGVNQPQHF.